This note documents a single TCR beta chain sequence. Its antigen is as yet unknown. The length of the CDR3 is 17 residues. This record belongs to a study of somatic mutations in cytotoxic T cells in rheumatoid arthritis. The wider study: Before any treatment began, around 30 ml EDTA peripheral blood was collected from patients right after diagnosis.

Whole-study findings and limits: Clonality of CD8+ cells rose with age in rheumatoid arthritis patients but not healthy controls.

As processed by the authors: There were rare matches between patient CD8+ clones larger than 1% and published virus-specific TCRB sequences. The table came from immunoSEQ multiplex PCR; TCRdb's copy has only in-frame clones and leaves some out. That table gives V, J and clone size, and the DNA gave D and trimming. The data contain under 5,000 clones, approximately 80% of them singletons. This TCR was sampled from a man in his forties with rheumatoid arthritis. This specimen consisted of CD8+ T cells sorted from blood, obtained at a follow-up visit. The rearrangement uses TRBV12-1 and TRBJ1-1; the table names TRBD1, a call not compared with the DNA. TRBV12-1 is marked as a pseudogene. The DNA for the CDR3 is TGTGCCAGCAGCGCCCGGTTGGCCAGGTCCTTTATATTGGAAGCTTTCTTT. It is translated as CASSARLARSFILEAFF.